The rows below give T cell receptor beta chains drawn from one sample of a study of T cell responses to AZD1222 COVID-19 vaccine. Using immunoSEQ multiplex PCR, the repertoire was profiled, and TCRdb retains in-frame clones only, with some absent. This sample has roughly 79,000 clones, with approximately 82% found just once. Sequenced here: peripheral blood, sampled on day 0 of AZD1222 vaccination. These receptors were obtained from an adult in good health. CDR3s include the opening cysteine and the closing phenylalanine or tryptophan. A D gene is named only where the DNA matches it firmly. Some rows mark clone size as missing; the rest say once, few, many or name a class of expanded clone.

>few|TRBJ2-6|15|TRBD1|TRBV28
CASSWTGAGANVLTF
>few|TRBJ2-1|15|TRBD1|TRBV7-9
CASSSGQDIYNEQFF
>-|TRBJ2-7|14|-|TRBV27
CASSHRGSQYEQYF
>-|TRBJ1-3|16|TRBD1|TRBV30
CAFQGDRSFSGNTIYF
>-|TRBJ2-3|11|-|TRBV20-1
CSARLRETQYF
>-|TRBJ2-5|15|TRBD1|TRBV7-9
CASSRTTGGIETQYF
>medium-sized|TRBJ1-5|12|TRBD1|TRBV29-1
CATGDQNQPQHF
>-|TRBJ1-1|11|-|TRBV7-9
CASSLGTEAFF
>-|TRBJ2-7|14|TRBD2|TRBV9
CASSPERDSRMQYF
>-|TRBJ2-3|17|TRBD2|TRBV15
CATSRARAGGPTDTQYF
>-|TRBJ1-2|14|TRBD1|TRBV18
CASSPTDRDYGYTF
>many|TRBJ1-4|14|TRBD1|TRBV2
CASSPRTGDEKLFF
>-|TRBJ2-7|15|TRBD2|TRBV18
CASSPTSGGSYEQYF
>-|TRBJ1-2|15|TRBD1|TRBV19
CASSLDGQGAEGYTF
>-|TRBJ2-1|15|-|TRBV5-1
CASSLGQGFRNEQFF
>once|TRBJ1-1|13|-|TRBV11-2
CASSLRDNTEAFF
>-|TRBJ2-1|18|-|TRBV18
CASSPQPTSGYSYNEQFF
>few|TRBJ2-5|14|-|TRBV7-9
CASSPGQGQETQYF
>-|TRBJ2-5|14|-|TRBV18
CASSPGYFEETQYF
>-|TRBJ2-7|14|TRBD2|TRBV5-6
CASRKERGPYEQYF
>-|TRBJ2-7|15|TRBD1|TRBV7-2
CASSSTGQPLGEQYF
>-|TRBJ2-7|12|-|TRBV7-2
CASSSDQYEQYF
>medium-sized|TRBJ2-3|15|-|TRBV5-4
CASSFHNPGADTQYF
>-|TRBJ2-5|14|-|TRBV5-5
CASSLVWDQETQYF
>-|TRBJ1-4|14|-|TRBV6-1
CASSEGGTNEKLFF
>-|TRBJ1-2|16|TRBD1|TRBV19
CASSVTGTGGVYGYTF
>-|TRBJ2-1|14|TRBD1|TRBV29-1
CSVEAGTGGWEQFF
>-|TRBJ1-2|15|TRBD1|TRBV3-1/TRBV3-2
CASSHLAGGGYGYTF
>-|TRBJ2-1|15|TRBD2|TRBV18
CASSPGLAGRNEQFF
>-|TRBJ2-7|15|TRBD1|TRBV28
CASSLATGSSYEQYF
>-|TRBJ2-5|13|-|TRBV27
CASSLSWGETQYF
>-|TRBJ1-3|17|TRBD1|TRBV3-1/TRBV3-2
CASSQDFGTGVGNTIYF
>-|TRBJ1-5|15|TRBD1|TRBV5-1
CASSLVPGQGQPQHF
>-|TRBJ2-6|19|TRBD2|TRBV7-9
CASSPRLAGGFSGANVLTF
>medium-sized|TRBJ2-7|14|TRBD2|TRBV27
CASSLAGSSYEQYF
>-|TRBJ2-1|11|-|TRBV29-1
CSVGSYNEQFF
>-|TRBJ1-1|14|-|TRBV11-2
CASSLNGDQTEAFF
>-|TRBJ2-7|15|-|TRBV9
CASSVAWTNLEEQYF
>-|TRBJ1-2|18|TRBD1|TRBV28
CASSSGARGTGIVHGYTF
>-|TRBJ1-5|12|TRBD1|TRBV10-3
CATRDRDQPQHF
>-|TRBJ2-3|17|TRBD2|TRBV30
CAWTGLAGERVVDTQYF
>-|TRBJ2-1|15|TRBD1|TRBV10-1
CASSKSGTGAHEQFF
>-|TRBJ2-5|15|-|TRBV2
CASSDHPGRQETQYF
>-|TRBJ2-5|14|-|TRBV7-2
CASSLARSAETQYF
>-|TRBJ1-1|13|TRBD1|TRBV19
CASTRGLWTEAFF
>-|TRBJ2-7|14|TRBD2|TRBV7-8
CAGIGAGGPIEQYF
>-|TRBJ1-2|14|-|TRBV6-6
CASSYLPGKDGYTF